This is a list of T cell receptor beta chains from one sample in a study of Graves' ophthalmopathy and Graves' hyperthyroidism. TCRdb re-derived calls from the multiplex PCR reads in MiXCR, one entry per CDR3 protein. Altogether roughly 400,000 distinct CDR3 sequences are present, approximately 18% being singletons, with the ten largest covering approximately 2.4%. Sequencing input: peripheral blood. All receptors come from an adult woman with stable Graves' hyperthyroidism. CDR3s include the opening cysteine and the closing phenylalanine or tryptophan. Fields, in order: J gene, V gene, D gene, CDR3 length, clone size, CDR3 protein, CDR3 DNA. D genes are given only for firm matches. Size is omitted from some rows. Given values are once, few, many or a class for expanded clones.

TRBJ2-5 | TRBV5-4 | TRBD2 | 14 | many | CASSLRRGRETQYF | TGTGCCAGCAGCCTGCGGCGGGGGAGAGAGACCCAGTACTTC
TRBJ2-5 | TRBV24-1 | TRBD1 | 15 | many | CATSDWTGGDETQYF | TGTGCCACCAGTGACTGGACAGGGGGCGACGAGACCCAGTACTTC
TRBJ2-5 | TRBV6-2/TRBV6-3 | - | 13 | few | CASSYWAGETQYF | TGTGCCAGCAGTTACTGGGCAGGAGAGACCCAGTACTTC
TRBJ1-2 | TRBV12-3/TRBV12-4 | - | 14 | many | CASSLQGKREGYTF | TGTGCCAGCAGTCTACAGGGAAAGCGAGAGGGCTACACCTTC
TRBJ2-7 | TRBV5-6 | TRBD2 | 15 | many | CASSPLSGSPYEQYF | TGTGCCAGCAGCCCCCTTAGCGGGAGCCCCTACGAGCAGTACTTC
TRBJ2-5 | TRBV12-3/TRBV12-4 | - | 15 | many | CASSPPRGGAETQYF | TGTGCCAGCAGTCCCCCCAGGGGTGGGGCAGAGACCCAGTACTTC
TRBJ2-7 | TRBV18 | - | 15 | many | CASSQTGGTSYEQYF | TGTGCCAGCTCACAAACCGGCGGCACCTCCTACGAGCAGTACTTC
TRBJ1-1 | TRBV4-2 | - | 15 | - | CASSQVGQPNTEAFF | TGTGCCAGCAGCCAAGTAGGGCAGCCGAACACTGAAGCTTTCTTT
TRBJ2-2 | TRBV5-1 | - | 15 | many | CASSLGYPLTGELFF | TGCGCCAGCAGCTTGGGCTACCCGTTGACCGGGGAGCTGTTTTTT
TRBJ1-1 | TRBV2 | TRBD1 | 15 | - | CASSEALGTEGEAFF | TGTGCCAGCAGTGAAGCACTTGGGACAGAAGGTGAAGCTTTCTTT
TRBJ2-5 | TRBV3-1 | - | 17 | few | CASSLRGQQSYQETQYF | TGTGCCAGTTCCCTACGAGGGCAGCAATCGTACCAAGAGACCCAGTACTTC
TRBJ2-2 | TRBV24-1 | TRBD1 | 19 | few | CATSDLRQGSMKNTGELFF | TGTGCCACCAGTGATCTCCGACAGGGGTCGATGAAGAACACCGGGGAGCTGTTTTTT
TRBJ2-7 | TRBV2 | TRBD1 | 14 | many | CASCRQGEGHEQYF | TGTGCCAGCTGCAGACAGGGGGAGGGCCACGAGCAGTACTTC
TRBJ2-2 | TRBV6-2/TRBV6-3 | TRBD2 | 19 | many | CASSYSLLAGGPNAGELFF | TGTGCCAGCAGCTACTCCCTACTAGCGGGAGGGCCAAACGCCGGGGAGCTGTTTTTT
TRBJ2-7 | TRBV29-1 | TRBD2 | 12 | many | CTAGTSLWEQYF | TGCACTGCCGGGACTAGCTTATGGGAGCAGTACTTC
TRBJ2-7 | TRBV7-9 | - | 14 | - | CASSFPAPGSEQYF | TGTGCCAGCAGCTTCCCCGCGCCGGGGAGCGAGCAGTACTTC
TRBJ2-7 | TRBV5-1 | TRBD1 | 19 | few | CASSSRGDRGRGLPDEQYF | TGCGCCAGCAGCTCCCGCGGGGACAGGGGGAGGGGATTGCCTGACGAGCAGTACTTC
TRBJ2-7 | TRBV3-1 | TRBD2 | 13 | many | CASSRREAYEQYF | TGTGCCAGCAGCCGGCGGGAGGCCTACGAGCAGTACTTC
TRBJ1-6 | TRBV25-1 | - | 14 | many | CASSELPSSSPLHF | TGTGCCAGCAGTGAACTCCCATCGTCTTCACCCCTCCACTTT
TRBJ1-2 | TRBV15 | - | 16 | - | CATSRLIQVDFNGYTF | TGTGCCACCAGCAGATTGATCCAGGTCGACTTTAATGGCTACACCTTC
TRBJ2-7 | TRBV6-4 | TRBD2 | 15 | - | CASSLIASGTYEQYF | TGTGCCAGCAGCTTAATAGCTAGCGGCACCTACGAGCAGTACTTC
TRBJ2-2 | TRBV20-1 | - | 13 | many | CRGPLLYTGELFF | TGCAGGGGACCCCTCCTATACACCGGGGAGCTGTTTTTT
TRBJ2-7 | TRBV7-3 | - | 16 | few | CASSFTGGGVSYEQYF | TGTGCCAGCAGCTTCACTGGAGGGGGCGTATCCTACGAGCAGTACTTC
TRBJ1-1 | TRBV12-3/TRBV12-4 | - | 13 | many | CASSFSGYTEAFF | TGTGCCAGCAGTTTTTCGGGGTACACTGAAGCTTTCTTT
TRBJ1-6 | TRBV4-1 | - | 14 | - | CASSQEARHSPLHF | TGCGCCAGCAGCCAAGAAGCCCGCCATTCACCCCTCCACTTT
TRBJ1-5 | TRBV30 | - | 16 | many | CAWSGTGAEGNQPQHF | TGTGCCTGGAGTGGCACCGGGGCCGAAGGCAATCAGCCCCAGCATTTT
TRBJ2-2 | TRBV6-5 | - | 15 | many | CASSYVVPNTGELFF | TGTGCCAGCAGTTACGTCGTACCGAACACCGGGGAGCTGTTTTTT
TRBJ2-2 | TRBV7-1 | TRBD2 | 18 | many | CASSSGTSGRAPTGELFF | TGTGCCAGCAGCTCAGGGACTAGCGGGAGGGCGCCGACCGGGGAGCTGTTTTTT
TRBJ1-5 | TRBV19 | - | 12 | - | CASSMLSQPQHF | TGTGCCAGTAGTATGTTGAGTCAGCCCCAGCATTTT